This paragraph reports one T cell receptor beta chain. No antigen is known for it. Qualities for individual bases were not recorded, and no much larger clone is one base off. The data derive from a study of response to subunit inactivated influenza vaccine (dated 2018 in TCRdb). Regarding the research as a whole: To follow how T cells responded to a trivalent subunit inactivated influenza vaccine, the researchers relied on deep quantitative profiling of the T cell receptor repertoire.

Libraries came from RT-PCR. The instrument given in TCRdb is Illumina HiSeq 2500. TCRdb trimmed public reads at Q25 via fastp, called clones via MiXCR and kept in-frame beta chains. Every entry covers one CDR3 protein and lists the most common genes and DNA from its rows. This sample is represented by 500,000 to 650,000 distinct CDR3 sequences; less than 8% of them were singletons. The ten largest account for about an eighth of the sample. Findings and caveats that apply to the study as a whole: It was suggested by the authors that each seasonal influenza vaccination may recruit only a limited number of new T cells.

V is cut back by 6 bases and J by 4 bases, with 14 bases in the junction unmatched. Reading the germline V gene (reference sequence) gives CDR1 SEHNR and CDR2 FQNEAQ. The CDR3 runs 16 amino acids, cysteine and phenylalanine included. Only the CDR3 DNA is retained, 48 bases long and in frame from the first base. This sequence was found in a man in his fifties or sixties who received an inactivated influenza vaccine. Donor details come from another sample of the same person, matched by shared clones. Sequenced material: PBMCs from blood, taken roughly 24 months after vaccination. The chain uses TRBV7-9 and TRBJ1-2, and TRBD1 matches 7 of the central bases. This receptor has the CDR3 CASRQPARQGLYGYTF. The DNA reads as follows: TGTGCCAGCAGACAGCCGGCGCGACAGGGACTCTATGGCTACACCTTC.